Presented here are 22 T cell receptor beta chains from one specimen sequenced in a study of blood T cell repertoires in COVID-19. Method: immunoSEQ multiplex PCR; TCRdb's copy keeps in-frame clones and lacks some. The table has under 200,000 clones, roughly 84% seen once. Sequenced material: peripheral blood. Every receptor here comes from a human donor in a cohort sampled during active COVID-19.

V is TRBV27 and J is TRBJ1-1; possible D gene TRBD1, 6 bases. Trimming took 0 bases from V and 4 from J, leaving 12 bases between them. The germline CDR1 and CDR2 sequences are MNHEY and SMNVEV (reference sequence). This CDR3 contains 15 residues. The CDR3, as DNA: TGTGCCAGCAGTTTATCGGTACAGGGTATCACTGAAGCTTTCTTT. Translation gives CASSLSVQGITEAFF.

The chain carries TRBV11-2 and TRBJ2-7, with 10 positions matching TRBD1. J lost 3 bases, V lost 1 base, and 3 bases had no gene match. Germline V gene lookup returns CDR1 SGHAT and CDR2 FQNNGV. The CDR3 totals 15 residues. CDR3 region: CASSLVGQGGYEQYF. The DNA of the CDR3 is TGTGCCAGCAGCTTAGTTGGACAGGGGGGCTACGAGCAGTACTTC.

The CDR3 DNA reads TGCGCCAGCAGCTTGGCAGTAGCGGGAGTACAAGAGACCCAGTACTTC. This codes for CASSLAVAGVQETQYF. The chain uses TRBV5-1 and TRBJ2-5; 9 nucleotides align to TRBD2. This CDR3 contains 16 residues. V shed 0 bases, J shed 2 bases, and the junction held 5 bases outside the gene matches. CDR1 is SGHRS and CDR2 is YFSETQ in the germline V gene.

As regards this clone: Other DNA variants within this sample encode the same CDR3. This chain links TRBV18 with TRBJ1-5, with D hard to call. Trimming cost V 2 bases and J 5 bases, with 7 bases left between them. CDR1 is KGHSH, CDR2 LQKENI, per germline. The CDR3 has 13 amino acids. The CDR3 region is CASSPGQDQPQHF. DNA for the CDR3: TGTGCCAGCTCACCAGGGCAGGATCAGCCCCAGCATTTT.

The CDR3 nucleotides read TGCAGCGTTTATTGGACAGGGAACTATGGCTACACCTTC. Its protein is CSVYWTGNYGYTF. The chain links TRBV29-1 to TRBJ1-2; 8 bases line up with TRBD1. V was pared by 5 bases and J by 2 bases, with 4 bases of the junction left unmatched. In germline, CDR1 is SQVTM, CDR2 ANQGSEA. This CDR3 spans 13 amino acids. The full variable domain, its missing parts supplied by reference TRBV29-1 and TRBJ1-2, is SAVISQKPSRDICQRGTSLTIQCQVDSQVTMMFWYRQQPGQSLTLIATANQGSEATYESGFVIDKFPISRPNLTFSTLTVSNMSPEDSSIYLCSVYWTGNYGYTFGSGTRLTVV.

CDR3 sequence reads: CASSDSRGGNQPQHF. The CDR3 DNA follows: TGTGCCAGCAGCGATTCTAGGGGAGGAAATCAGCCCCAGCATTTT. The chain links TRBV5-4 to TRBJ1-5; tentative D call: TRBD1 (5 bases). Trimming left V 4 bases short and J 4 bases short, with 15 bases between. This CDR3 region has 15 residues. Germline V CDR1 and CDR2: SGHNT, YYREEE (reference sequence).

The rearrangement joins TRBV7-2 to TRBJ1-1, with D possibly TRBD1 on 6 matching bases. This CDR3 contains 15 residues. Germline V gene data show CDR1 as SGHTA and CDR2 as FQGNSA. The V end lost 0 bases, the J end lost 3 bases, and 11 bases lay between the germline ends. The CDR3 is CASSLAYGGYTEAFF. The DNA for the CDR3 is TGTGCCAGCAGCTTAGCGTATGGGGGCTACACTGAAGCTTTCTTT. Full variable domain (missing parts from reference TRBV7-2 and TRBJ1-1): GAGVSQSPSNKVTEKGKDVELRCDPISGHTALYWYRQSLGQGLEFLIYFQGNSAPDKSGLPSDRFSAERTGGSVSTLTIQRTQQEDSAVYLCASSLAYGGYTEAFFGQGTRLTVV.

The chain carries TRBV10-2 and TRBJ2-5, with 8 positions matching TRBD2. Losses at the gene ends were 6 bases for V and 5 bases for J; bases not matched to a gene: 17. The germline V gene encodes CDR1 WSHSY and CDR2 SAAADI. This CDR3 is built from 17 residues. The CDR3 region has the DNA TGCGCCAGCAGCACCCGGGGGGATAGCGGGGCTTGGGAGACCCAGTACTTC. Translation gives CASSTRGDSGAWETQYF.

The gene calls are TRBV11-2 and TRBJ1-5, with 7 bases lining up with TRBD1. In germline, CDR1 is SGHAT, CDR2 FQNNGV. V lost 3 bases, J lost 4 bases, and 6 bases stayed unmatched. The CDR3 runs 15 residues. The CDR3 region is CASSFSRGLNQPQHF. In DNA form, the CDR3 reads TGTGCCAGCAGCTTCAGTAGGGGGCTAAATCAGCCCCAGCATTTT.

The chain is built from TRBV6-1 and TRBJ1-5; no clear D. This CDR3 has 15 residues. V shed 3 bases and J shed 1 base, with 10 bases lying between them. From germline, CDR1 is MNHNS and CDR2 SASEGT. CDR3 residues: CASSEGRVSNQPQHF. Written as DNA, the CDR3 is TGTGCCAGCAGTGAGGGGAGGGTAAGCAATCAGCCCCAGCATTTT.

V is TRBV9 and J is TRBJ2-2; possible D gene TRBD1, 5 bases. There are 16 residues in the CDR3. Germline-derived CDR1 and CDR2 are SGDLS and YYNGEE. Trimming shortened V by 0 bases and J by 2 bases, and 11 bases separated the two germline ends. Written as DNA, the CDR3 is TGTGCCAGCAGCGTAGCGAGCAGGGTCAACACCGGGGAGCTGTTTTTT. It yields the protein CASSVASRVNTGELFF.

The genes are TRBV14 and TRBJ1-1; D is perhaps TRBD1 (5 bases). With 1 base removed from V and 4 bases from J, the gap between germline ends came to 10 bases. Germline-derived CDR1 and CDR2 are SGHDN and FVKESK. The CDR3 is 14 amino acids. The DNA for the CDR3 is TGTGCCAGCAGCCAAGGGCAGGGTGGCACTGAAGCTTTCTTT. Translation gives CASSQGQGGTEAFF. The entire variable domain, with the rest obtained from reference TRBV14 and TRBJ1-1, is as follows: EAGVTQFPSHSVIEKGQTVTLRCDPISGHDNLYWYRRVMGKEIKFLLHFVKESKQDESGMPNNRFLAERTGGTYSTLKVQPAELEDSGVYFCASSQGQGGTEAFFGQGTRLTVV.

CDR3 nucleotide sequence: TGTGCCAGCAGCTTAACAGGGGGTGGTGGCTACACCTTC. Translated: CASSLTGGGGYTF. The chain uses TRBV7-2 and TRBJ1-2; TRBD1 aligns across 8 bases. The junction had 3 bases not matched to a gene; V was cut back by 2 bases and J by 7 bases. The CDR3 is 13 residues long. Germline lookup yields CDR1 SGHTA and CDR2 FQGNSA. The entire variable domain, with the rest obtained from reference TRBV7-2 and TRBJ1-2, is as follows: GAGVSQSPSNKVTEKGKDVELRCDPISGHTALYWYRQSLGQGLEFLIYFQGNSAPDKSGLPSDRFSAERTGGSVSTLTIQRTQQEDSAVYLCASSLTGGGGYTFGSGTRLTVV.

The chain has TRBV7-9 and TRBJ1-1, with 7 bases fitting TRBD1. The CDR3 is 14 amino acids. Trimming at V came to 3 bases and at J to 2 bases, leaving 3 bases not matched to a gene. CDR1 is SEHNR, CDR2 FQNEAQ, per germline (reference sequence). CDR3 sequence (DNA): TGTGCCAGCAGCTTGGGACAGATAAACACTGAAGCTTTCTTT. This translates into CASSLGQINTEAFF.

The chain joins TRBV7-6 to TRBJ2-7; 7 nucleotides align to TRBD1. Germline loops: CDR1 SGHVS, CDR2 FNYEAQ. The CDR3 sequence is 15 residues long. V dropped 1 base and J dropped 2; count of bases not matched to a gene: 5. The chain's CDR3 is CASSLGETGTYEQYF. The CDR3 DNA sequence: TGTGCCAGCAGCTTAGGCGAGACAGGGACCTACGAGCAGTACTTC.

This clone has only one observation. The chain uses TRBV24-1 and TRBJ2-7; D gene ambiguous. Trimming stripped 4 bases from V and 0 bases from J, with 6 bases between. Germline V gives CDR1 KGHDR, CDR2 SFDVKD. This CDR3 spans 13 amino acids. CDR3 sequence: CATSEANSYEQYF. CDR3 DNA sequence: TGTGCCACCAGTGAAGCAAACTCCTACGAGCAGTACTTC.

The V call is TRBV7-2, the J call TRBJ1-2; TRBD1 matches 7 bases. CDR1 is SGHTA and CDR2 is FQGNSA in the germline V gene. V lost 5 bases to trimming and J lost 4 bases; unmatched junction nucleotides: 10. The CDR3 runs to 15 residues. The CDR3 loop is CASSPGTVGSYGYTF. The CDR3, as DNA: TGTGCCAGCAGCCCAGGGACAGTGGGGTCCTATGGCTACACCTTC.

J is TRBJ2-3 and V is TRBV19, with D perhaps matching TRBD2 (5 bases). The germline V and J ends were trimmed by 4 bases and 0 bases, with 8 bases remaining between them. Per germline, CDR1 LNHDA and CDR2 SQIVND (reference sequence). This CDR3 has 14 residues. DNA for the CDR3: TGTGCCAGTAGTAAGGGAGACAGCACAGATACGCAGTATTTT. It translates to CASSKGDSTDTQYF.

V gene TRBV2 combines with J gene TRBJ2-7, with 10 nucleotides matching TRBD1. The germline gives CDR1 SNHLY, CDR2 FYNNEI. The CDR3 is 14 residues long. J was trimmed by 1 base and V by 6 bases; bases with no gene match: 3. Written as DNA, the CDR3 is TGTGCCAGCAGGGGACAGGGGAGTTCCTACGAGCAGTACTTC. This gives the protein CASRGQGSSYEQYF.

This clone was recorded once. The chain combines TRBV15 with TRBJ1-4; D might be TRBD1 (6 bases). There are 14 residues in the CDR3. Germline CDR1 reads LNHNV; CDR2 reads YYDKDF (reference sequence). Trimming shortened V by 3 bases and J by 6 bases, and 11 bases separated the two germline ends. The CDR3 bases are TGTGCCACCAGCAGGCAGGGGTGGGATGAAAAACTGTTTTTT. It yields the protein CATSRQGWDEKLFF.

This clone was recorded once. This chain joins TRBV2 and TRBJ1-6; 8 bases are a match to TRBD1. V shed 10 bases and J 9 bases; nucleotides not matched to a gene: 14. The CDR3 is made up of 15 amino acids. CDR1 SNHLY and CDR2 FYNNEI come from the germline V gene. CDR3: CAILGAGGGSSPLHF. The CDR3 DNA follows: TGTGCCATCTTGGGCGCAGGGGGCGGAAGTTCACCCCTCCACTTT.

The rearrangement links TRBV10-3 to TRBJ2-7; 10 positions match TRBD1. V shed 2 bases and J 2 bases; nucleotides not matched to a gene: 0. The V gene's germline CDR1 is ENHRY and CDR2 SYGVKD. This CDR3 has 14 amino acids. This chain's CDR3 is CAISEGTGAYEQYF. In DNA, the CDR3 is TGTGCCATCAGTGAGGGGACAGGGGCCTACGAGCAGTACTTC.